This T cell receptor (beta chain) was sequenced for a study of blood T cell repertoires in COVID-19. Turning to the study itself: The United States, Italy and Spain were the sources of the acute and convalescent COVID-19 samples. Sources were T cells, B-cell-depleted T cells, or PBMCs; the material itself was cDNA or gDNA.

Authors' analysis steps: Quantification of nucleated cells was approximated via reference gene primer amplification. Sequenced by immunoSEQ multiplex PCR; TCRdb stores in-frame clones only, minus some. V and J calls and clone size are copied from that table; D and trimming were computed from the DNA. The data show over 150,000 clones, about 80% seen once. This CDR3 is built from 13 residues. V lost 5 bases and J 1 base, leaving 8 bases between the germline ends. Looked up from germline, CDR1 is ENHRY and CDR2 is SYGVKD. The chain uses TRBV10-3 and TRBJ1-1, with a weak D call TRBD1 (6 bases). This receptor was identified in a human donor with acute or convalescent COVID-19. The donor label of this sample is uncertain. The sequencing input was peripheral blood. The chain's CDR3 is CAISRQENTEAFF. CDR3 DNA sequence: TGTGCCATCAGTAGACAGGAGAACACTGAAGCTTTCTTT.